This passage covers 11 T cell receptor beta chains from one sample sequenced in a study of blood T cell repertoires in COVID-19. Some clones are missing from TCRdb's copy, which holds only in-frame ones; the method was immunoSEQ multiplex PCR. The repertoire holds 180,000 or so clones, with around 83% as singletons. Sequenced input: peripheral blood. These TCRs come from a woman older than 75 with acute or convalescent COVID-19.

This chain uses TRBV11-2 with TRBJ2-3; weak D call: TRBD2 (7 bases). Germline CDR1 is SGHAT and CDR2 is FQNNGV. The CDR3 covers 17 residues. The ends were cut back, 1 base at V and 3 bases at J, with 17 bases in the middle. Written as DNA, the CDR3 is TGTGCCAGCAGCTTAGGTTTGAAGGGAGGGGGAACAGATACGCAGTATTTT. Translation gives CASSLGLKGGGTDTQYF.

The V and J genes are TRBV19 and TRBJ2-6; 10 positions match TRBD2. The CDR3 is 18 amino acids. J gave up 1 base and V 3 bases, and 6 bases lay outside the gene matches. CDR1 and CDR2 (germline): LNHDA, SQIVND (reference sequence). Here the CDR3 DNA reads TGTGCCAGTAGTATTATCGGACTAGCGGTTTCTGGGGCCAACGTCCTGACTTTC. Amino acids: CASSIIGLAVSGANVLTF.

V usage is TRBV5-1 and J usage is TRBJ2-3; 7 nucleotides agree with TRBD2. The germline V gene encodes CDR1 SGHRS and CDR2 YFSETQ. The CDR3 loop spans 14 amino acids. V shed 4 bases and J 4 bases; nucleotides not matched to a gene: 6. The CDR3 protein is CASSPTTSADTQYF. CDR3 nucleotides: TGCGCCAGCAGCCCGACTACTAGCGCAGATACGCAGTATTTT. Full variable domain (missing parts from reference TRBV5-1 and TRBJ2-3): KAGVTQTPRYLIKTRGQQVTLSCSPISGHRSVSWYQQTPGQGLQFLFEYFSETQRNKGNFPGRFSGRQFSNSRSEMNVSTLELGDSALYLCASSPTTSADTQYFGPGTRLTVL.

This chain joins TRBV9 and TRBJ2-3; TRBD2 matches 8 bases. This CDR3 comprises 16 residues. The V gene's germline CDR1 is SGDLS and CDR2 YYNGEE. Losses at the gene ends were 4 bases for V and 1 base for J; bases not matched to a gene: 8. CDR3 residues: CASSTSAGVRTDTQYF. In DNA, the CDR3 is TGTGCCAGCAGCACCTCAGCGGGAGTTCGCACAGATACGCAGTATTTT.

The chain has TRBV10-2 and TRBJ2-5, with D uncertain. Germline V gene sequence: CDR1 WSHSY, CDR2 SAAADI. This CDR3 comprises 12 residues. The V and J ends lost 10 bases and 1 base respectively, with 10 bases between them. The CDR3 spells CATSVAQETQYF. CDR3 DNA: TGCGCCACCTCAGTAGCCCAAGAGACCCAGTACTTC.

The chain combines TRBV5-1 with TRBJ2-2, with a possible D match to TRBD1 (5 bases). This CDR3 comprises 16 residues. Trimming removed 4 bases from V and 0 bases from J, with 13 bases in between. Germline CDR1 SGHRS, CDR2 YFSETQ. The CDR3 spells CASSPSDTSNTGELFF. In DNA, the CDR3 is TGCGCCAGCAGCCCCTCGGACACCTCGAACACCGGGGAGCTGTTTTTT.

The V call is TRBV7-2, the J call TRBJ2-5, with TRBD2 identical over 8 bases. J was trimmed by 3 bases and V by 4 bases; bases with no gene match: 4. The CDR3 totals 14 residues. The germline gives CDR1 SGHTA, CDR2 FQGNSA. The CDR3: CASSYSGGEETQYF. CDR3 coding DNA: TGTGCCAGCAGCTACAGCGGGGGAGAAGAGACCCAGTACTTC.

The CDR3 DNA is TGTGCCAGCTCATCTCTAGCTTCGAATGAGCAGTTCTTC. This sequence encodes CASSSLASNEQFF. The V call is TRBV18, the J call TRBJ2-1, with D perhaps TRBD2 (5 bases). Germline V lookup: CDR1 KGHSH, CDR2 LQKENI. CDR3 length: 13 residues. Deletions cut 5 bases from V and 7 bases from J, with 12 bases between.

The chain employs TRBV10-3 and TRBJ1-2, with TRBD1 identical over 8 bases. The germline CDR1 and CDR2 sequences are ENHRY and SYGVKD. The CDR3 consists of 12 residues. The junction had 6 bases not matched to a gene; V was cut back by 4 bases and J by 11 bases. CDR3 sequence reads: CAISGGQVWYTF. In nucleotides, the CDR3 is TGTGCCATCAGTGGGGGACAGGTTTGGTACACCTTC.

CDR3 protein: CASSRSGGNYNEQFF. CDR3 nucleotide sequence: TGTGCCAGTAGTCGCAGCGGAGGAAACTACAATGAGCAGTTCTTC. This chain connects TRBV19 to TRBJ2-1, with D possibly TRBD2 on 5 matching bases. Germline V gene lookup returns CDR1 LNHDA and CDR2 SQIVND (reference sequence). V gave up 5 bases and J gave up 3 bases, with 14 bases separating them. The CDR3 loop spans 15 amino acids.

CDR3 in DNA: TGTGCCAGCAGCGACAACCCGGGACAGGGGATACGGGAGCTGTTTTTT. Translation gives CASSDNPGQGIRELFF. The rearrangement joins TRBV5-4 to TRBJ2-2, with 10 bases lining up with TRBD1. The CDR3 spans 16 residues. J gave up 9 bases and V 4 bases, and 12 bases lay outside the gene matches. CDR1 is SGHNT, CDR2 YYREEE, per germline (reference sequence).